This TCR beta chain was profiled in a study of T cells after somatic rescue of genetic block. Repertoires were generated with immunoSEQ multiplex PCR, while TCRdb's copy carries only in-frame clones and drops some. The sample consists of about 120,000 clones, 80% to 95% of them appearing once. This CDR3 region has 16 residues. V was trimmed by 2 bases and J by 6 bases, leaving 17 bases between them. The V gene's germline CDR1 is KGHSH and CDR2 LQKENI. V gene TRBV18 combines with J gene TRBJ1-5; maybe TRBD1 (5 bases). The TCR comes from a woman younger than 35. The specimen sequenced was peripheral blood mononuclear cells (PBMCs). The CDR3 spells CASSPGPGGAAQPQHF. As DNA, the CDR3 is TGTGCCAGCTCACCAGGGCCTGGCGGGGCGGCTCAGCCCCAGCATTTT.